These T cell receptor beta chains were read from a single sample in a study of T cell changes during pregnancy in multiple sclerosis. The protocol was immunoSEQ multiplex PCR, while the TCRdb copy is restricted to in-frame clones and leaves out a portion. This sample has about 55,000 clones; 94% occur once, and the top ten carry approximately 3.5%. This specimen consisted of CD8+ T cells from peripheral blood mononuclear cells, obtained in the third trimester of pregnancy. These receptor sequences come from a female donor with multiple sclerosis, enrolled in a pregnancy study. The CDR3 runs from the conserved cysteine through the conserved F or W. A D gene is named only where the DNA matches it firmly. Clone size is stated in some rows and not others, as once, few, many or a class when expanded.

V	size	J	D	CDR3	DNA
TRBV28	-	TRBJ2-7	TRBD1	CASSPGQVLYEQYF	TGTGCCAGCAGTCCGGGACAGGTTCTCTACGAGCAGTACTTC
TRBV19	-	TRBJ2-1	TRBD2	CASSIVAGDLYNEQFF	TGTGCCAGTAGTATTGTAGCGGGAGACCTCTACAATGAGCAGTTCTTC
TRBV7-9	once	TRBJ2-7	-	CASSLEGEYEQYF	TGTGCCAGCAGCTTAGAGGGGGAGTACGAGCAGTACTTC
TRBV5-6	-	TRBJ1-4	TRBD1	CASSWGQGFEKLFF	TGTGCCAGCAGCTGGGGACAGGGTTTTGAAAAACTGTTTTTT
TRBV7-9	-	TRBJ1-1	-	CANQGSGTEAFF	TGTGCCAACCAGGGGTCCGGAACTGAAGCTTTCTTT
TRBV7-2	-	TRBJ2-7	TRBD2	CASSFGGRSYEQYF	TGTGCCAGCAGCTTCGGCGGGAGATCCTACGAGCAGTACTTC
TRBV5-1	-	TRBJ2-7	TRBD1	CASSSGQGAVYEQYF	TGCGCCAGCAGCTCCGGACAGGGGGCGGTCTACGAGCAGTACTTC
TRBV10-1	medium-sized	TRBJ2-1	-	CASSVRGNEQFF	TGCGCCAGCAGTGTTCGGGGAAATGAGCAGTTCTTC
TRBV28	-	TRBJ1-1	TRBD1	CASSFDRGPTEAFF	TGTGCCAGCAGTTTTGACAGGGGGCCCACTGAAGCTTTCTTT
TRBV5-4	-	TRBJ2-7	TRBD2	CASSLAAGVMRYEQYF	TGTGCCAGCAGCTTGGCGGCGGGAGTTATGAGATACGAGCAGTACTTC
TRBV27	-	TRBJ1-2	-	CASRPTGNHYGYTF	TGTGCCAGCAGGCCAACAGGGAATCACTATGGCTACACCTTC
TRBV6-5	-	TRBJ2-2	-	CASKSRGWSGELFF	TGTGCCAGCAAGTCCAGGGGATGGAGCGGGGAGCTGTTTTTT
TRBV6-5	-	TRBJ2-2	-	CASSQQGTGELFF	TGTGCCAGCAGTCAACAGGGCACCGGGGAGCTGTTTTTT
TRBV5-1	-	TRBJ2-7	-	CASSWTSSYEQYF	TGCGCCAGCAGCTGGACTTCTTCCTACGAGCAGTACTTC
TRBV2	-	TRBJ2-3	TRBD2	CASGRGLAPEREYTQYF	TGTGCCAGCGGGAGGGGTCTAGCGCCCGAAAGGGAATATACGCAGTATTTT
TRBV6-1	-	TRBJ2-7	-	CASSEARDSSYEQYF	TGTGCCAGCAGTGAAGCGCGAGACAGCTCCTACGAGCAGTACTTC
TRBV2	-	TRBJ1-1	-	CASPDWTEAFF	TGTGCCAGCCCGGACTGGACTGAAGCTTTCTTT
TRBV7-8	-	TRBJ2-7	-	CASSFPGASYEQYF	TGTGCCAGCAGCTTCCCAGGGGCCTCCTACGAGCAGTACTTC
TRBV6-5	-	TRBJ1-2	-	CASSYSEDSGYTF	TGTGCTAGCAGTTACTCGGAGGACAGCGGCTACACCTTC
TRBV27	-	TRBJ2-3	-	CASGRGSLSTDTQYF	TGTGCCAGCGGGAGAGGGTCCCTTAGCACAGATACGCAGTATTTT
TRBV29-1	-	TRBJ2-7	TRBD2	CSVENYGGLAGYEQYF	TGCAGCGTTGAAAACTATGGCGGACTAGCGGGCTACGAGCAGTACTTC
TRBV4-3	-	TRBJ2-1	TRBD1	CASSQEAPHRGSRQEQFF	TGCGCCAGCAGCCAAGAGGCCCCACACAGGGGCTCCCGTCAGGAGCAGTTCTTC
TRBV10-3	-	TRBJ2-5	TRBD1	CAISADRGRETQYF	TGTGCCATCAGTGCAGACAGGGGGCGAGAGACCCAGTACTTC
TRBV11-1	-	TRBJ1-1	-	CASSLDGKQLNTEAFF	TGTGCCAGCAGCTTGGACGGGAAACAATTGAACACTGAAGCTTTCTTT
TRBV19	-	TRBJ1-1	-	CASSIQGTEAFF	TGTGCCAGTAGTATACAGGGAACTGAAGCTTTCTTT
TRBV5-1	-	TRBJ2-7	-	CASSLAGRGFTYEQYF	TGCGCCAGCAGCTTGGCCGGTAGGGGGTTTACCTACGAGCAGTACTTC
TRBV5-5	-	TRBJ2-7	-	CASSLFRAKQYF	TGTGCCAGCAGCTTGTTCAGGGCCAAGCAGTACTTC
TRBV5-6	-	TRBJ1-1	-	CASSLVGGRGNTEAFF	TGTGCCAGCAGCTTGGTTGGGGGCCGAGGGAACACTGAAGCTTTCTTT
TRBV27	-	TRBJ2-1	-	CASSFRGWEYNEQFF	TGTGCCAGCAGTTTTCGGGGGTGGGAGTACAATGAGCAGTTCTTC
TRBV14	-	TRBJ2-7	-	CASSQDLGGGNEQYF	TGTGCCAGCAGCCAGGACCTGGGAGGCGGTAACGAGCAGTACTTC
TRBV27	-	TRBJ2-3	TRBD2	CASSFTSGTADTQYF	TGTGCCAGCAGTTTTACTAGCGGGACCGCAGATACGCAGTATTTT
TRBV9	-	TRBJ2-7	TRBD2	CASSVADASGAYEQYF	TGTGCCAGCAGCGTAGCTGACGCTAGCGGGGCCTACGAGCAGTACTTC
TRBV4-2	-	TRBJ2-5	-	CASSQESAGGIEETQYF	TGTGCCAGCAGCCAAGAAAGCGCGGGCGGGATAGAAGAGACCCAGTACTTC
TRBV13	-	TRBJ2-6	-	CASSPEGSSGANVLTF	TGTGCCAGCAGCCCCGAAGGGAGCTCTGGGGCCAACGTCCTGACTTTC
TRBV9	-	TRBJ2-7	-	CASSVDGSPYEQYF	TGTGCCAGCAGCGTAGACGGGAGTCCCTACGAGCAGTACTTC
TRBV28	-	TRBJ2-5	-	CASSFGSGHETQYF	TGTGCCAGCAGTTTTGGAAGCGGCCATGAGACCCAGTACTTC
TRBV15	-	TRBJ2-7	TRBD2	CATSRGKGLAYEQYF	TGTGCCACCAGCAGGGGTAAGGGACTAGCATACGAGCAGTACTTC
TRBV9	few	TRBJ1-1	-	CASSVEEQVGTEAFF	TGTGCCAGCAGCGTAGAGGAACAGGTGGGAACTGAAGCTTTCTTT
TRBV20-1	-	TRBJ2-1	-	CSAPGYNEQFF	TGCAGTGCCCCAGGATACAATGAGCAGTTCTTC
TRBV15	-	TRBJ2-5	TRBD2	CATSGTSGGETQYF	TGTGCCACCAGTGGGACTAGCGGAGGGGAGACCCAGTACTTC
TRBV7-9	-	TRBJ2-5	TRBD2	CASSLVEAGEETQYF	TGTGCCAGCAGCTTAGTTGAAGCGGGAGAAGAGACCCAGTACTTC
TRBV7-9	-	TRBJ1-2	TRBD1	CASSFTGGYTF	TGTGCCAGCAGCTTCACAGGGGGTTACACCTTC
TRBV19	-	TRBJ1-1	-	CASSMPGYTEAFF	TGTGCCAGTAGTATGCCGGGGTACACTGAAGCTTTCTTT
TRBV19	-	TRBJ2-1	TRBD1	CASSIGQGAQNEQFF	TGTGCCAGTAGTATAGGACAGGGGGCGCAAAATGAGCAGTTCTTC
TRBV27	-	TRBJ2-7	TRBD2	CASSLQLAGSSYEQYF	TGTGCCAGCAGTTTACAACTAGCGGGGAGCTCCTACGAGCAGTACTTC
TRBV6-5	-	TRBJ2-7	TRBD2	CASSPGLAEYEQYF	TGTGCCAGCAGTCCCGGACTAGCGGAATACGAGCAGTACTTC
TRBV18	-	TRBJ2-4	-	CASSPPGAKNIQYF	TGTGCCAGCTCACCGCCCGGTGCCAAAAACATTCAGTACTTC
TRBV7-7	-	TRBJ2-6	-	CASSRSEGANVLTF	TGTGCCAGCAGCCGATCGGAGGGGGCCAACGTCCTGACTTTC
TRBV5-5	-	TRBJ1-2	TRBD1	CASSSQQGAGGYTF	TGTGCCAGCAGCTCCCAGCAGGGGGCTGGTGGCTACACCTTC
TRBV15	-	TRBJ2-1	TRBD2	CATSRDRASGYNEQFF	TGTGCCACCAGCAGAGATCGGGCTAGCGGCTACAATGAGCAGTTCTTC
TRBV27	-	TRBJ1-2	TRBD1	CASSLRAGGLNGYTF	TGTGCCAGCAGTTTGAGGGCAGGGGGCTTGAATGGCTACACCTTC
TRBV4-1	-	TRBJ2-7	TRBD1	CASSQVSVRGYYEQYF	TGCGCCAGCAGCCAAGTTAGTGTCAGGGGGTACTACGAGCAGTACTTC
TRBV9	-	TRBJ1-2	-	CASSVEGGAGGYTF	TGTGCCAGCAGCGTAGAAGGGGGAGCGGGAGGCTACACCTTC
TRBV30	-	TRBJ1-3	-	CARSAGALSGNTIYF	TGTGCTCGATCGGCGGGGGCGCTGAGTGGAAACACCATATATTTT
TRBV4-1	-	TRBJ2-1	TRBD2	CASSQGGKSGESYNEQFF	TGCGCCAGCAGCCAAGGAGGAAAAAGCGGGGAATCCTACAATGAGCAGTTCTTC
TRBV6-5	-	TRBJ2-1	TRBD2	CASSLLAGASNEQFF	TGTGCCAGCAGTTTATTAGCGGGAGCTAGCAATGAGCAGTTCTTC
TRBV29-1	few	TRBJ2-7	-	CSGNRDSYEQYF	TGCAGCGGTAACAGGGATTCCTACGAGCAGTACTTC